Listed below are T cell receptor beta chains from one sample, sequenced in a study of T cells in tuberculosis. The repertoire was sequenced with immunoSEQ multiplex PCR; TCRdb's copy has only in-frame clones and lacks some. The top ten clones hold about 8% of a sample with under 40,000 clones, 94% of them seen once. The sequenced material came from PBMCs. The receptors originated from a donor aged 10-30 years with latent tuberculosis or without tuberculosis infection. Each CDR3 is given with its conserved first and last residue. The D gene is left open where the match is weak. Not all rows give a size; the values are once, few, many and, for expanded clones, a class.

j_call d_call clone_size v_call cdr3_nt cdr3_aa
TRBJ2-7 . . TRBV21-1 TGTGCCAGCAGCAAAAGCCCGAATTACGAGCAGTACTTC CASSKSPNYEQYF
TRBJ1-1 . once TRBV5-1 TGCGCCAGCGCCCCGGGTGGCGGTTACACTGAAGCTTTCTTT CASAPGGGYTEAFF
TRBJ2-7 . once TRBV9 TGTGCCAGCAGCGTAGGCCCTACCTACGAGCAGTACTTC CASSVGPTYEQYF
TRBJ2-3 TRBD2 . TRBV5-1 TGCGCCAGCAGCTTGACCGGGGACTACACAGATACGCAGTATTTT CASSLTGDYTDTQYF
TRBJ1-2 TRBD1 . TRBV13 TGTGCCAGCAGCCACAGGGGTTTAGGTAACTATGGCTACACCTTC CASSHRGLGNYGYTF
TRBJ2-1 . . TRBV9 TGTGCCAGCAGCGTACCGGGGGGCACAACCTACAATGAGCAGTTCTTC CASSVPGGTTYNEQFF
TRBJ2-3 TRBD2 . TRBV19 TGTGCCAGTAGTAAACCGGGACTAGCTTCGCATACGCAGTATTTT CASSKPGLASHTQYF
TRBJ1-2 . . TRBV30 TGTGCCTGGAGTGTACAGGGCGGCTATGGCTACACCTTC CAWSVQGGYGYTF
TRBJ1-1 TRBD1 once TRBV2 TGTGCCAGCAGTCCAGGGGGGATCTCTGAAGCTTTCTTT CASSPGGISEAFF
TRBJ1-1 . . TRBV5-1 TGCGCCAGCAGCTTGGGATGGAGAACTGAAGCTTTCTTT CASSLGWRTEAFF
TRBJ1-1 TRBD1 . TRBV19 TGTGCCGGGACAGCCCTTCGTGACACTGAAGCTTTCTTT CAGTALRDTEAFF
TRBJ1-2 TRBD1 . TRBV5-4 TGTGCCAGCAGCCGGACAGGGGACTATGGCTACACCTTC CASSRTGDYGYTF
TRBJ2-1 . . TRBV5-1 TGCGCCAGCACCGACACGCCTTCCTACAATGAGCAGTTCTTC CASTDTPSYNEQFF
TRBJ1-2 TRBD1 . TRBV27 TGTGCCAGCAGTAGGGGGCAGGGAACCTATGGCTACACCTTC CASSRGQGTYGYTF
TRBJ2-7 . . TRBV5-6 TGTGCCAGCAGCTTGCGCAGCGGCTACGAGCAGTACTTC CASSLRSGYEQYF
TRBJ2-7 . once TRBV5-1 TGCGCCAGCAGCTTGGGGGTCGGTGGGAGTGGAGACGAGCAGTACTTC CASSLGVGGSGDEQYF
TRBJ1-3 . . TRBV28 TGTGCCAGCAGTTTTGCGGGGGCTGGAAACACCATATATTTT CASSFAGAGNTIYF
TRBJ2-5 TRBD2 . TRBV30 TGTGCCTGGAGACTAGCGGGATACCAAGAGACCCAGTACTTC CAWRLAGYQETQYF
TRBJ1-3 . . TRBV5-1 TGCGCCAGCAAGCCTACTAGCCGGGGTATGGGAAACACCATATATTTT CASKPTSRGMGNTIYF
TRBJ2-5 . . TRBV18 TGTGCCAGCTCACCGGTAGAACACAGGGCCGCACCTGTGGAGACCCAGTACTTC CASSPVEHRAAPVETQYF
TRBJ1-1 . . TRBV4-3 TGCGCCAGCAGCCAAGTGCGGGGCACTGAAGCTTTCTTT CASSQVRGTEAFF
TRBJ1-1 . . TRBV30 TGTGCCTGGAGTCGGACACCCAAAACTTTCTTT CAWSRTPKTFF
TRBJ2-2 . . TRBV29-1 TGCAGCCCTGAGCCCCAGGCCGGGGAGCTGTTTTTT CSPEPQAGELFF
TRBJ1-2 TRBD1 . TRBV18 TGTGCCAGCTCATTAACCGGGACAGGCATCGTTTTGGGTGGCTACACCTTC CASSLTGTGIVLGGYTF
TRBJ2-1 TRBD1 . TRBV5-1 TGCGCCAGCAGCTTGGATGGACAGGGGGCGCGTAATGAGCAGTTCTTC CASSLDGQGARNEQFF
TRBJ2-1 TRBD2 . TRBV4-3 TGCGCCAGCAGCCACGGACTAGCGGGGGAACCAATGAGCCAGTTCTTC CASSHGLAGEPMSQFF
TRBJ1-1 . . TRBV6-5 TGTGCCAGCACGGCAAAAAGAGGAACTGAAGCTTTCTTT CASTAKRGTEAFF
TRBJ1-2 TRBD1 . TRBV11-2 TGTGCCAGCACCCAGGACAGGGGCCCCTATGGCTACACCTTC CASTQDRGPYGYTF
TRBJ1-4 . . TRBV12-5 TGTGCTAGTGGCCCGACTGGAAAACTGTTTTTT CASGPTGKLFF
TRBJ2-7 . few TRBV28 TGTGCCAGCAGCCTACTTGATTACGAGCAGTACTTC CASSLLDYEQYF
TRBJ2-1 TRBD2 once TRBV7-8 TGTGCCAGCAGCTCTTACTTACCGGGACTAGCGGGAGGCCGGTTAAGGGAGCAGTTCTTC CASSSYLPGLAGGRLREQFF
TRBJ2-7 TRBD1 . TRBV7-9 TGTGCCAGCAGCTGGGGACAGGGTATCTACGAGCAGTACTTC CASSWGQGIYEQYF
TRBJ1-4 TRBD1 . TRBV30 TGTGCCTGGAGCGCATCGAGGGGGCAGGGTGAAAAACTGTTTTTT CAWSASRGQGEKLFF
TRBJ1-4 TRBD1 . TRBV7-9 TGTGCCAGCAGCCCCGCCGGTGGACAGGGGGACGAAAAACTGTTTTTT CASSPAGGQGDEKLFF
TRBJ1-2 TRBD1 . TRBV5-6 TGTGCCAGCAGCAGTACAGGGGCCGACTATGGCTACACCTTC CASSSTGADYGYTF
TRBJ2-3 TRBD2 . TRBV10-3 TGTGCCATCAGCGCTAGCGGGGTTCGCACAGATACGCAGTATTTT CAISASGVRTDTQYF
TRBJ1-1 TRBD1 . TRBV4-1 TGCGCCAGCAGCCGCGGGGACAGGGGTGAAGCTTTCTTT CASSRGDRGEAFF
TRBJ1-1 . . TRBV30 TGTGCCTGCCGCGGGACCAGGAGTTCTGAAGCTTTCTTT CACRGTRSSEAFF
TRBJ2-7 . few TRBV7-6 TGTGCCAGCAGTTCTGGGCCCAACTACGAGCAGTACTTC CASSSGPNYEQYF
TRBJ2-7 TRBD1 . TRBV18 TGTGCCAGCTCACCACACGACAGGGGGTCCTACGAGCAGTACTTC CASSPHDRGSYEQYF
TRBJ1-4 . . TRBV2 TGTGCCACCGTGGAAGATGCAGGTTCAACTAATGAAAAACTGTTTTTT CATVEDAGSTNEKLFF
TRBJ1-5 . . TRBV2 TGTGCCAGCGGGCAGCTCAATCAGCCCCAGCATTTT CASGQLNQPQHF
TRBJ1-4 . . TRBV19 TGTGCCAGTAAGCCAGGAACTAATGAAAAACTGTTTTTT CASKPGTNEKLFF
TRBJ2-7 TRBD1 once TRBV5-1 TGCGCCAGCAGCCCTTCCCCAGACAGGGGAGGTTCTGGCGAGCAGTACTTC CASSPSPDRGGSGEQYF
TRBJ2-1 TRBD2 . TRBV7-2 TGTGCCAGCAGCTTACGAGTCGGGAGGTTGAGCTCCTACAATGAGCAGTTCTTC CASSLRVGRLSSYNEQFF
TRBJ1-3 . . TRBV9 TGTGCCAGCAGCGTAGCCCGACAGGGAAACACCATATATTTT CASSVARQGNTIYF
TRBJ2-7 . . TRBV2 TGTGCCAGCAGTCCTAGCTCCTACGAGCAGTACTTC CASSPSSYEQYF
TRBJ2-1 TRBD2 . TRBV7-2 TGTGCCAGCAGCTTTGACCACGGGACTAACAATGAGCAGTTCTTC CASSFDHGTNNEQFF
TRBJ2-1 . . TRBV2 TGTGCCAGCAGTGGGGAACAGGGCTATGAGCAGTTCTTC CASSGEQGYEQFF
TRBJ1-2 TRBD1 . TRBV29-1 TGCAGCCCTCAGGGGGCTGGCTACACCTTC CSPQGAGYTF
TRBJ1-5 . . TRBV28 TGTGCCAGCAGGTCCGGGTCTGCGAACAATCAGCCCCAGCATTTT CASRSGSANNQPQHF
TRBJ1-5 . . TRBV18 TGTGCCAGCTCACCAGATGGAGCAGATAGCAATCAGCCCCAGCATTTT CASSPDGADSNQPQHF
TRBJ2-1 TRBD2 . TRBV18 TGTGCCAGCTCCGACGGGACTAGCGGGATCGAAGGTGAGCAGTTCTTC CASSDGTSGIEGEQFF
TRBJ2-1 TRBD2 . TRBV18 TGTGCCAGCTCCCCGGTGACTAGCGGGTGGAACGTATACTCTGAGCAGTTCTTC CASSPVTSGWNVYSEQFF
TRBJ2-5 . . TRBV7-9 TGTGCCAGCACCGGGGGTCGTGAGACCCAGTACTTC CASTGGRETQYF